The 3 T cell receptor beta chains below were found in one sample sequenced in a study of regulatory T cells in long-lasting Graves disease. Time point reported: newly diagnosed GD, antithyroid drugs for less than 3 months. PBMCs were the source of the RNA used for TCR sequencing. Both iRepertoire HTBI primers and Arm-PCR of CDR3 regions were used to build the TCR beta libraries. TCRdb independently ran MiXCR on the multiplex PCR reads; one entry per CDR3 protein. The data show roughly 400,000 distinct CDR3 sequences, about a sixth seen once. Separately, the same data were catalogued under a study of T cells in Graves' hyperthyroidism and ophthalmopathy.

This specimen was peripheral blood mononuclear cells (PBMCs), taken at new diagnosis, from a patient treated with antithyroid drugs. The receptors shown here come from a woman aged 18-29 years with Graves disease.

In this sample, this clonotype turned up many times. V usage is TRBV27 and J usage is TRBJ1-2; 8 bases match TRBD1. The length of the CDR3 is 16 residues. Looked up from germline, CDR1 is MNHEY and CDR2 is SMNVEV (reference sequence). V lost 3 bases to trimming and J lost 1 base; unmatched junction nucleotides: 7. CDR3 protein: CASSFTGTGLNYGYTF. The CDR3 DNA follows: TGTGCCAGCAGTTTCACCGGGACAGGACTTAACTATGGCTACACCTTC.

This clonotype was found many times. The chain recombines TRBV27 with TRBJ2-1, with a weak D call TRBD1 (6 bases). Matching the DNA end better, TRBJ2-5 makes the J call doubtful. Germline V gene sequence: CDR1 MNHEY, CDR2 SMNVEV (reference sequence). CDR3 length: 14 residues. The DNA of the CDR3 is TGTGCCAGCAGTCCCCTCAGGGGTGGGGAGACCCAGTACTTC. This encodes CASSPLRGGETQYF.

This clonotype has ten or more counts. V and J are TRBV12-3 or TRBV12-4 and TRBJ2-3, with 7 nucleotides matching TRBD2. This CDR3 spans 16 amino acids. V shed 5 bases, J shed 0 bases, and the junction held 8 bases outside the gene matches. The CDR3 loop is CASSRSGTGSTDTQYF. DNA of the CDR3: TGTGCCAGCAGTCGCAGCGGGACGGGGAGCACAGATACGCAGTATTTT.